This TCR beta chain originates from a study of CD8+ T cells in alopecia areata. Study-level background: The study gave treated patients oral tofacitinib at 5 to 10 mg twice daily.

CDR1 and CDR2 (germline): SGHRS, YFSETQ. The CDR3 length is 21 residues. V was shortened by 0 bases and J by 0 bases, with 22 bases between the two germline ends. General observations from the study: Lesional scalp, especially alopecia totalis/universalis, showed higher clonality than normal scalp.

Investigators isolated RNA and reverse transcribed it into cDNA to act as the sequencing template. Sequencing was performed with immunoSEQ multiplex PCR; in TCRdb, only in-frame clones are kept and a portion is missing. This table has about 150,000 clones, over 80% appearing once. In regard to this clone: The antigen remains undetermined.

Researchers took lesional scalp punch biopsies and peripheral blood from people who were alopecia areata patients. Researchers picked out CD4+ and CD8+ T cells from PBMCs by sorting. Sample: CD8+ T cells sorted from blood, taken at week 0. The TCR comes from a human donor with alopecia areata. This chain uses TRBV5-1 with TRBJ2-6; perhaps D is TRBD1 or TRBD2 (5 bases each). The CDR3 region has the DNA TGCGCCAGCAGCTTGGACCCGAACGGGGCCCCGCTGGACTCTGGGGCCAACGTCCTGACTTTC. As protein: CASSLDPNGAPLDSGANVLTF.